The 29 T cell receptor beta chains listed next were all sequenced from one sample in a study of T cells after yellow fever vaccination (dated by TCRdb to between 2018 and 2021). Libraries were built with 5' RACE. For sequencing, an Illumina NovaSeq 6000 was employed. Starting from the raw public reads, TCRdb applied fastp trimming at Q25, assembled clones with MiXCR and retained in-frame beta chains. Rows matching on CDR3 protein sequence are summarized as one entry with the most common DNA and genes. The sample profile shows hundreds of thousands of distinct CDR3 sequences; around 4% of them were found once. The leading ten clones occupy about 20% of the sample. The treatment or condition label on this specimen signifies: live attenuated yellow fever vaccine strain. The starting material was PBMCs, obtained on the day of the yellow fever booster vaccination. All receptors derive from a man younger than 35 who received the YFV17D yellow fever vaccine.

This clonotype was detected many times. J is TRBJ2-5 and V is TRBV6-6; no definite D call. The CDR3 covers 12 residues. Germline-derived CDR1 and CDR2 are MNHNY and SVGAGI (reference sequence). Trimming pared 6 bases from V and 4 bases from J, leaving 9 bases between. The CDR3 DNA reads TGTGCCAGCAGCGCGCGAGGAGAGACCCAGTACTTC. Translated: CASSARGETQYF.

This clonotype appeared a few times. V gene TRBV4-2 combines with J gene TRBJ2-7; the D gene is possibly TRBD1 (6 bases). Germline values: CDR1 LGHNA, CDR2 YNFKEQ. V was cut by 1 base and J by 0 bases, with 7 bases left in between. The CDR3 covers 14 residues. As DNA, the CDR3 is TGTGCCAGCAGCCAAGGGACAGACTCCTACGAGCAGTACGTC. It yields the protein CASSQGTDSYEQYV.

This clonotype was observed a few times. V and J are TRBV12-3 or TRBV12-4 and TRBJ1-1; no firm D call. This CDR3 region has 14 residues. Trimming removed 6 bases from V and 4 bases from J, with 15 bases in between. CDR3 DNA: TGTGCCAGCAGACCGACCCAAACCCCCACTGAAGCTTTCTTT. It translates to CASRPTQTPTEAFF.

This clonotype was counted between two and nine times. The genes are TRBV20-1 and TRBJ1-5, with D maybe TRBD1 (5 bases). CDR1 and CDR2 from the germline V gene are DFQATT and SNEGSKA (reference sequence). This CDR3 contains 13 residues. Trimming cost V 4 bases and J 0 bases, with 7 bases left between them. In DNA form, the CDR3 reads TGCAGTGCTACCAGGGATAGCAATCAGCCCCAGCATTTT. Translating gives CSATRDSNQPQHF.

The CDR3 sequence: CASKGDLAPTFKETQYF. CDR3 bases: TGCGCCAGCAAAGGTGACTTAGCCCCCACCTTTAAAGAGACCCAGTACTTC. The chain couples TRBV5-1 to TRBJ2-5, with D hard to call. V dropped 6 bases and J dropped 3 bases, with 24 bases sitting between them. The CDR3 spans 17 residues. CDR1 and CDR2 (germline): SGHRS, YFSETQ. Combining the CDR3 with reference TRBV5-1 and TRBJ2-5 gives the whole variable domain KAGVTQTPRYLIKTRGQQVTLSCSPISGHRSVSWYQQTPGQGLQFLFEYFSETQRNKGNFPGRFSGRQFSNSRSEMNVSTLELGDSALYLCASKGDLAPTFKETQYFGPGTRLLVL.

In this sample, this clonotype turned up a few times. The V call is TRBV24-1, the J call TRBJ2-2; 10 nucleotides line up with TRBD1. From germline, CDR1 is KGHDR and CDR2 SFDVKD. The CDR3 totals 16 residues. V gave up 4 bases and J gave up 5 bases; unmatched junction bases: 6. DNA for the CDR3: TGTGCCACCAGTGAAGCCGGGACAGGGGTTACCGGGGAGCTGTTTTTT. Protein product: CATSEAGTGVTGELFF.

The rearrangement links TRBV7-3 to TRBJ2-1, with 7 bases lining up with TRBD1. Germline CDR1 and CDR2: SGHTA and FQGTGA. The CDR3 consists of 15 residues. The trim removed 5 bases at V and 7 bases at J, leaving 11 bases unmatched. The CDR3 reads CASSPGTAELNEQFF. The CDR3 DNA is TGTGCCAGCAGCCCTGGGACAGCTGAGTTGAATGAGCAGTTCTTC.

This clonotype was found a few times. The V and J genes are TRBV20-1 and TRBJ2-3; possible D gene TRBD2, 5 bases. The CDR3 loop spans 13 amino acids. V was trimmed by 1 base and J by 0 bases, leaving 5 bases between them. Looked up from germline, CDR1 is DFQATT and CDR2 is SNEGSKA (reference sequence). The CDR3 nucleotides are TGCAGTGCTAGAGGGAGGAGCACAGATACGCAGTATTTT. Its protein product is CSARGRSTDTQYF.

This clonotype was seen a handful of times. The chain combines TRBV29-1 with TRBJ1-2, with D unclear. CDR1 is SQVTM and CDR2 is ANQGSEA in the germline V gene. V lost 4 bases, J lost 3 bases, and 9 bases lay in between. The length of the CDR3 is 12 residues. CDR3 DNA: TGCAGCGTTGTTGTCCGAGACTATGGCTACACCTTC. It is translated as CSVVVRDYGYTF.

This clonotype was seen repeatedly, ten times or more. The CDR3 reads CASTPTSGANTGELFF. The CDR3 DNA reads TGTGCCAGCACCCCAACTAGCGGGGCAAACACCGGGGAGCTGTTTTTT. The V call is TRBV3-1, the J call TRBJ2-2, with 10 positions matching TRBD2. Germline CDR1 is LGHDT and CDR2 is YNNKEL (reference sequence). This CDR3 has 16 residues. Trimming removed 7 bases from V and 2 bases from J; junction bases left unmatched: 7.

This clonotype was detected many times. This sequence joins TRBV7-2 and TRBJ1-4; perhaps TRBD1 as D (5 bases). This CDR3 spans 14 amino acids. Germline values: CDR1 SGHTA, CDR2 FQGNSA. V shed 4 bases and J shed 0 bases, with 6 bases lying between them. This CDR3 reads CASSSRATNEKLFF. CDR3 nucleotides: TGTGCCAGCAGCTCCAGGGCAACTAATGAAAAACTGTTTTTT. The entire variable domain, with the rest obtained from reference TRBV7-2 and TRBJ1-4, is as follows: GAGVSQSPSNKVTEKGKDVELRCDPISGHTALYWYRQSLGQGLEFLIYFQGNSAPDKSGLPSDRFSAERTGGSVSTLTIQRTQQEDSAVYLCASSSRATNEKLFFGSGTQLSVL.

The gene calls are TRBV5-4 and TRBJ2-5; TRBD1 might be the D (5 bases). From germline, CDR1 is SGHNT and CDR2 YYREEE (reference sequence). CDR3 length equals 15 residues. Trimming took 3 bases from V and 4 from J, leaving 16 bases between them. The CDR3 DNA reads TGTGCCAGCAGCTCAAAAGGGGCGATGGGAGAGACCCAGTACTTC. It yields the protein CASSSKGAMGETQYF. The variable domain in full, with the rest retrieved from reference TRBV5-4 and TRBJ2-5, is ETGVTQSPTHLIKTRGQQVTLRCSSQSGHNTVSWYQQALGQGPQFIFQYYREEENGRGNFPPRFSGLQFPNYSSELNVNALELDDSALYLCASSSKGAMGETQYFGPGTRLLVL.

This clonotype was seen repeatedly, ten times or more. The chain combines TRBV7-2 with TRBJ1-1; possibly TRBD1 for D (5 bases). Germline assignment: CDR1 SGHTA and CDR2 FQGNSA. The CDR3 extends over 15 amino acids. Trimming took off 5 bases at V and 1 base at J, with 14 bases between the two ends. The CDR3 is CASSTRGGTNTEAFF. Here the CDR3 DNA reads TGTGCCAGCAGCACCCGGGGAGGGACGAACACTGAAGCTTTCTTT.

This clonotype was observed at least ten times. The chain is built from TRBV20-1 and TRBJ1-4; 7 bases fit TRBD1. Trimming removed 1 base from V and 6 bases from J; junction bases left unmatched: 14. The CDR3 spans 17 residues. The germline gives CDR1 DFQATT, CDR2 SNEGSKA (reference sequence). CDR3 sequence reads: CSARGLRPRGPDEKLFF. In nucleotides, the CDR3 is TGCAGTGCTAGAGGTCTTCGTCCTAGGGGGCCTGATGAAAAACTGTTTTTT.

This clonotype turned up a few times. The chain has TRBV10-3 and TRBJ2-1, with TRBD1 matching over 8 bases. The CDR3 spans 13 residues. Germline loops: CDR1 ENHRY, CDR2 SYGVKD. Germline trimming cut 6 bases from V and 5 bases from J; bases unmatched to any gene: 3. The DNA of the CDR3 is TGTGCCATCAGGTTGGACAGGGACAATGAGCAGTTCTTC. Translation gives CAIRLDRDNEQFF.

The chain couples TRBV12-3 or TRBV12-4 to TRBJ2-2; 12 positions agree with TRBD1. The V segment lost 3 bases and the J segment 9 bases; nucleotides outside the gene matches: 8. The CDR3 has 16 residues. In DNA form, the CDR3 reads TGTGCCAGCAGTTTGAGGGGACAGGGGGCCCACCGGGAGCTGTTTTTT. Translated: CASSLRGQGAHRELFF.

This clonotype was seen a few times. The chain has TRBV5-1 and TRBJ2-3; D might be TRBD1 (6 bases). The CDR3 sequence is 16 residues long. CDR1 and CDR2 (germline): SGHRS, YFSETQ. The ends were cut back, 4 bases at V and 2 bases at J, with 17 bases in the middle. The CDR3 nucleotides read TGCGCCAGCAGCCAGACAGGTGGGGACCTCACAGATACGCAGTATTTT. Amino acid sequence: CASSQTGGDLTDTQYF. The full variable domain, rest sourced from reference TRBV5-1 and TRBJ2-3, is KAGVTQTPRYLIKTRGQQVTLSCSPISGHRSVSWYQQTPGQGLQFLFEYFSETQRNKGNFPGRFSGRQFSNSRSEMNVSTLELGDSALYLCASSQTGGDLTDTQYFGPGTRLTVL.

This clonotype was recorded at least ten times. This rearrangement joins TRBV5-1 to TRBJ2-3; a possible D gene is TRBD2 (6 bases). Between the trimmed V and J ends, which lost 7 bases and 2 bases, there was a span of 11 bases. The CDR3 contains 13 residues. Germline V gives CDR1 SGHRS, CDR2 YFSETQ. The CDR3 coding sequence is TGCGCCAGCGGCGGGGAGGCCACAGATACGCAGTATTTT. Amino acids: CASGGEATDTQYF.

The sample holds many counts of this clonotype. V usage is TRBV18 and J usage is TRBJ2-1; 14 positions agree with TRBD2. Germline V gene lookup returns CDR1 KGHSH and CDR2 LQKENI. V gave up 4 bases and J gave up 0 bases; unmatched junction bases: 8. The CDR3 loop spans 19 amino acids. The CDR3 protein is CASSLRGLAGGSSYNEQFF. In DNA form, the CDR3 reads TGTGCCAGCTCACTCAGAGGACTAGCGGGGGGAAGCTCCTACAATGAGCAGTTCTTC.

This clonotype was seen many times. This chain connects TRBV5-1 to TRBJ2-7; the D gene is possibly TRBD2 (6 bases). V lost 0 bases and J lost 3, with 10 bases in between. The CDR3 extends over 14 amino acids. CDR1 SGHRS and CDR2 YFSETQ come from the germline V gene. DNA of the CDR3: TGCGCCAGCAGCTTGGACCAGGGAGGCTACGAGCAGTACTTC. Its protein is CASSLDQGGYEQYF.

The CDR3 DNA is TGTGCCAGCAGTTACTCAACGGGGTCTAGCACAGATACGCAGTATTTT. Protein product: CASSYSTGSSTDTQYF. This rearrangement joins TRBV6-2 or TRBV6-3 to TRBJ2-3; D may be TRBD2 (5 bases). Germline values: CDR1 MNHEY, CDR2 SVGEGT. Trimming cost V 0 bases and J 0 bases, with 10 bases left between them. This CDR3 region has 16 residues.

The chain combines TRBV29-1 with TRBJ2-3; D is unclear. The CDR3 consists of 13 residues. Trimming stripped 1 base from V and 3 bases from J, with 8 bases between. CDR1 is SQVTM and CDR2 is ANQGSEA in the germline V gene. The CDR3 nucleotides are TGCAGCGTTGAAGCCCGCTTTACAGATACGCAGTATTTT. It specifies CSVEARFTDTQYF.

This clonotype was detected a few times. CDR3 in amino acids: CASSSRTTYNEQFF. The DNA of the CDR3 is TGTGCCAGCAGCTCACGAACTACCTACAATGAGCAGTTCTTC. V gene TRBV7-2 combines with J gene TRBJ2-1, with unresolved D. Trimming shortened V by 4 bases and J by 2 bases, and 9 bases separated the two germline ends. The CDR3 is 14 amino acids. Germline lookup yields CDR1 SGHTA and CDR2 FQGNSA.

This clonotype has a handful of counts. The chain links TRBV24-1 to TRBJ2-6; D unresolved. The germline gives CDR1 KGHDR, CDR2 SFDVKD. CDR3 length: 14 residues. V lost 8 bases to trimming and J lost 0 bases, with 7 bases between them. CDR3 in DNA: TGTGCCACCACAGATAACTCTGGGGCCAACGTCCTGACTTTC. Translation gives CATTDNSGANVLTF.

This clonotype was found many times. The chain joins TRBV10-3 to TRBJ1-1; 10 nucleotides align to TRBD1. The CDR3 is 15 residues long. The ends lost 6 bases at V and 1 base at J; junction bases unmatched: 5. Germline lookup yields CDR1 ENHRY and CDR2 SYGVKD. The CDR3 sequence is CAIRSTGGRNTEAFF. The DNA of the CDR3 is TGTGCCATCAGATCGACAGGGGGCCGGAACACTGAAGCTTTCTTT.

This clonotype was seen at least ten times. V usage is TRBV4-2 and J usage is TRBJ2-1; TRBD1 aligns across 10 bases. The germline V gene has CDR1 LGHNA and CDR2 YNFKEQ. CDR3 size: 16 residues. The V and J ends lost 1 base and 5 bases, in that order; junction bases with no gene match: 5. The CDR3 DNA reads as TGTGCCAGCAGCCAAGTAGGGGGACAGGGGAACAATGAGCAGTTCTTC. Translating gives CASSQVGGQGNNEQFF.

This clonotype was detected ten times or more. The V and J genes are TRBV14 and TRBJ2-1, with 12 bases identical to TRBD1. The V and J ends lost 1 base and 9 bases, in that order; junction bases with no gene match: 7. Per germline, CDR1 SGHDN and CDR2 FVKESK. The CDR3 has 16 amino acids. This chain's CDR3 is CASSQGDRGRFSEQFF. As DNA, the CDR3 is TGTGCCAGCAGCCAAGGGGACAGGGGGCGCTTCAGTGAGCAGTTCTTC.

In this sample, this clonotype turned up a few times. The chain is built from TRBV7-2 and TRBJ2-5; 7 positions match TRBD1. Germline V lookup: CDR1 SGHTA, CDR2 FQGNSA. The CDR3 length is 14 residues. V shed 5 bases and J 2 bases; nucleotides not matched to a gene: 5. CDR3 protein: CASSRTGNQETQYF. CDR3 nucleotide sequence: TGTGCCAGCAGCCGGACAGGAAATCAAGAGACCCAGTACTTC.

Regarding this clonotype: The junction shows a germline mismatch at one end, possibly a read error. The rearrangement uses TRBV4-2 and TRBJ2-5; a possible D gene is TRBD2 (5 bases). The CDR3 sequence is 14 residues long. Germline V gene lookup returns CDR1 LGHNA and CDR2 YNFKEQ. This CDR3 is CASSQASGQETQYF. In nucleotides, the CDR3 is TGTGCCAGCAGTCAAGCAAGCGGCCAAGAGACCCAGTACTTC.